This passage covers 9 T cell receptor beta chains from one sample sequenced in a study of cytomegalovirus exposure and HLA in healthy donors. Data came from immunoSEQ multiplex PCR; TCRdb stores just in-frame clones and leaves some out. The sample has some 130,000 clones; 86% are singletons. The sample was PBMCs. These receptor sequences come from a man aged 18 to 35 in good health and CMV-seronegative.

CDR3 in amino acids: CASSFSGGAQETQYF. As DNA, the CDR3 is TGTGCCAGCAGTTTTAGCGGGGGGGCTCAAGAGACCCAGTACTTC. This chain uses TRBV28 with TRBJ2-5; TRBD2 agrees at 11 bases. V was pared by 3 bases and J by 2 bases, with 2 bases of the junction left unmatched. Germline assignment: CDR1 MDHEN and CDR2 SYDVKM. The CDR3 loop spans 15 amino acids.

The rearrangement uses TRBV5-6 and TRBJ2-7, with D hard to call. Germline V gene lookup returns CDR1 SGHDT and CDR2 YYEEEE. The CDR3 covers 14 residues. The V gene lost 0 bases and the J gene lost 3 bases, with 10 bases spanning the gap. The CDR3 nucleotides read TGTGCCAGCAGCTTGGGGGTCCGGAGCTACGAGCAGTACTTC. Amino acids: CASSLGVRSYEQYF.

V usage is TRBV10-3 and J usage is TRBJ2-1; D is undetermined. Germline assignment: CDR1 ENHRY and CDR2 SYGVKD. V was trimmed by 0 bases and J by 8 bases, leaving 11 bases between them. The CDR3 extends over 14 amino acids. The CDR3 spells CAISESANWYEQFF. The CDR3 DNA is TGTGCCATCAGTGAGTCAGCAAACTGGTATGAGCAGTTCTTC.

The chain is built from TRBV27 and TRBJ2-2; D unresolved. The V and J ends lost 2 bases and 3 bases respectively, with 7 bases between them. This CDR3 has 14 residues. Germline V gene sequence: CDR1 MNHEY, CDR2 SMNVEV (reference sequence). In DNA form, the CDR3 reads TGTGCCAGCAGTTTAGACTCCTACACCGGGGAGCTGTTTTTT. It codes for CASSLDSYTGELFF.

This chain uses TRBV4-3 with TRBJ2-5; 10 bases are a match to TRBD1. This CDR3 spans 19 amino acids. Germline CDR1 reads LGHNA; CDR2 reads YSLEER. Trimming removed 4 bases from V and 1 base from J; junction bases left unmatched: 15. The CDR3 region has the DNA TGCGCCAGCAGCCGAGAACGGGACAGGGGATCCAAGCGCCAAGAGACCCAGTACTTC. Encoded protein: CASSRERDRGSKRQETQYF.

The CDR3 here is CASSGGRGGPVSGANVLTF. The CDR3 DNA reads as TGTGCCAGCAGCGGGGGGAGAGGAGGCCCTGTCTCTGGGGCCAACGTCCTGACTTTC. This chain joins TRBV5-4 and TRBJ2-6; a weak D match, TRBD2 (6 bases). The V and J ends lost 4 bases and 0 bases respectively, with 20 bases between them. Germline V gene sequence: CDR1 SGHNT, CDR2 YYREEE (reference sequence). CDR3 length: 19 residues.

This clone was seen a few times. This chain links TRBV11-2 with TRBJ2-7, with D uncertain. Trimming shortened V by 1 base and J by 3 bases, and 10 bases separated the two germline ends. The CDR3 loop spans 14 amino acids. From germline, CDR1 is SGHAT and CDR2 FQNNGV. The CDR3 loop reads CASSLAIQDYEQYF. The CDR3 coding sequence is TGTGCCAGCAGCTTAGCTATCCAGGACTACGAGCAGTACTTC. The entire variable domain, with the rest obtained from reference TRBV11-2 and TRBJ2-7, is as follows: EAGVAQSPRYKIIEKRQSVAFWCNPISGHATLYWYQQILGQGPKLLIQFQNNGVVDDSQLPKDRFSAERLKGVDSTLKIQPAKLEDSAVYLCASSLAIQDYEQYFGPGTRLTVT.

The V and J genes are TRBV7-9 and TRBJ2-4; a weak D match, TRBD1 (5 bases). The CDR3 runs to 16 residues. Looked up from germline, CDR1 is SEHNR and CDR2 is FQNEAQ (reference sequence). Trimming took off 4 bases at V and 0 bases at J, with 13 bases between the two ends. CDR3 loop: CASSSLTAIAKNIQYF. DNA of the CDR3: TGTGCCAGCAGCTCTCTGACAGCTATAGCCAAAAACATTCAGTACTTC.

The rearrangement joins TRBV18 to TRBJ2-1; 11 bases line up with TRBD1. Germline CDR1 KGHSH, CDR2 LQKENI. J was trimmed by 4 bases and V by 2 bases; bases with no gene match: 7. The length of the CDR3 is 17 residues. Here the CDR3 DNA reads TGTGCCAGCTCACCAAGAGACGGGACAGGGGGATACAATGAGCAGTTCTTC. As protein: CASSPRDGTGGYNEQFF.